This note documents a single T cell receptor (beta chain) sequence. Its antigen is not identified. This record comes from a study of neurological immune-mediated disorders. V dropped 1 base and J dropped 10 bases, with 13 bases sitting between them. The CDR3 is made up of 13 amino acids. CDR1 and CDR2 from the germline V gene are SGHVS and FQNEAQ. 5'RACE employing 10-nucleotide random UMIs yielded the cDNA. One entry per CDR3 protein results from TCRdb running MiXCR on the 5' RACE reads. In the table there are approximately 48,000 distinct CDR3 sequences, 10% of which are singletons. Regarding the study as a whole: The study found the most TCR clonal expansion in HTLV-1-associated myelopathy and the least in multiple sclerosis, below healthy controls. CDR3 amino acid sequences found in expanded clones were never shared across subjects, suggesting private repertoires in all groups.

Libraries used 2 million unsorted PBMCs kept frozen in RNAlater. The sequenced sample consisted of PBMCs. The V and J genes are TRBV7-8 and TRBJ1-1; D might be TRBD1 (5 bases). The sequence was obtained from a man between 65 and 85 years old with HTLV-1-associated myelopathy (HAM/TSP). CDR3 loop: CASSLGGADGAFF. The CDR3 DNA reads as TGTGCCAGCAGCTTAGGGGGCGCGGATGGAGCTTTCTTT.